This T cell receptor beta chain was identified during a study of blood T cell repertoires in COVID-19. Turning to the study itself: Acute and convalescent COVID-19 specimens originated in the United States, Italy and Spain. T cells, B-cell-depleted T cells, or PBMCs supplied cDNA or gDNA.

As handled by the study authors: Cell counts per sample came from amplifying reference gene primers. Profiling relied on immunoSEQ multiplex PCR, and the TCRdb table lists in-frame clones only, not all of them. From that table come the V and J calls and clone size; the DNA was used to work out D and trimming. The sample lists a few hundred thousand clones; about nine tenths were seen once. This CDR3 region has 14 residues. Germline CDR1 and CDR2: SGHTA and FQGTGA. V lost 1 base, J lost 4 bases, and 9 bases lay in between. The V and J genes are TRBV7-3 and TRBJ2-3; weak D call: TRBD1 (5 bases). The sequenced material came from peripheral blood. The TCR originated in a man in his 70s with acute or convalescent COVID-19. CDR3 sequence: CASSLRPGPDTQYF. The CDR3, as DNA: TGTGCCAGCAGCTTAAGACCAGGGCCAGATACGCAGTATTTT.